A single sample is the source of the 17 T cell receptor beta chains below, sequenced in a study of blood T cell repertoires in COVID-19. The repertoire was sequenced with immunoSEQ multiplex PCR; TCRdb's copy has only in-frame clones and lacks some. The sample has 300,000 to 400,000 clones; around nine tenths are singletons. The sequenced material came from PBMCs or T cells enriched from blood (not recorded which). The source is a woman aged 18 to 35 who had recovered from COVID-19.

The V and J genes are TRBV7-9 and TRBJ2-7; a possible D gene is TRBD1 (10 bases). This CDR3 contains 19 residues. Trimming took 5 bases from V and 3 from J, leaving 29 bases between them. CDR1 and CDR2 (germline): SEHNR, FQNEAQ (reference sequence). CDR3 DNA: TGTGCCAGCAGCACCAGACAGGGGGCCTTAGCGGGGGTTCACTACGAGCAGTACTTC. It translates to CASSTRQGALAGVHYEQYF.

This clone was picked up a small number of times. This sequence joins TRBV5-1 and TRBJ2-7, with D tentatively TRBD1 (6 bases). This CDR3 is 15 amino acids long. Trimming removed 3 bases from V and 2 bases from J, with 15 bases in between. The germline V gene encodes CDR1 SGHRS and CDR2 YFSETQ. The CDR3 sequence is CASSSLQGTTYEQYF. The CDR3 region has the DNA TGCGCCAGCAGCTCGTTACAGGGAACTACCTACGAGCAGTACTTC.

The chain employs TRBV28 and TRBJ2-3; D possibly corresponds to TRBD1 (6 bases). Germline-derived CDR1 and CDR2 are MDHEN and SYDVKM. Trimming left V 2 bases short and J 1 base short, with 16 bases between. This CDR3 is 17 amino acids long. The CDR3 protein is CASSLGLGAFGTDTQYF. CDR3 in DNA: TGTGCCAGCAGTTTAGGTTTGGGGGCTTTTGGCACAGATACGCAGTATTTT.

The V call is TRBV7-8, the J call TRBJ1-1, with a weak D call TRBD1 (5 bases). This CDR3 has 14 amino acids. The V end lost 0 bases, the J end lost 1 base, and 6 bases lay between the germline ends. Germline V gene lookup returns CDR1 SGHVS and CDR2 FQNEAQ. The CDR3 sequence is CASSLAGANTEAFF. The DNA for the CDR3 is TGTGCCAGCAGCTTAGCAGGGGCGAACACTGAAGCTTTCTTT. Filled out from reference TRBV7-8 and TRBJ1-1, the complete variable domain reads GAGVSQSPRYKVAKRGQDVALRCDPISGHVSLFWYQQALGQGPEFLTYFQNEAQLDKSGLPSDRFFAERPEGSVSTLKIQRTQQEDSAVYLCASSLAGANTEAFFGQGTRLTVV.

The V call is TRBV11-2, the J call TRBJ2-7; D gene uncertain. The CDR3 has 13 amino acids. Germline CDR1 SGHAT, CDR2 FQNNGV. V was cut by 2 bases and J by 3 bases, with 8 bases left in between. CDR3 amino acids: CASSLLIVYEQYF. CDR3 in DNA: TGTGCCAGCAGCTTATTAATAGTCTACGAGCAGTACTTC.

This chain links TRBV19 with TRBJ2-2; 7 bases line up with TRBD1. Germline-derived CDR1 and CDR2 are LNHDA and SQIVND (reference sequence). The ends lost 6 bases at V and 7 bases at J; junction bases unmatched: 5. The CDR3 is 13 residues long. The CDR3 spells CASRGTVVGELFF. Here the CDR3 DNA reads TGTGCCAGTAGGGGGACAGTAGTCGGGGAGCTGTTTTTT.

The V and J genes are TRBV6-5 and TRBJ2-1; D uncertain. V was pared by 8 bases and J by 4 bases, with 18 bases between. The CDR3 has 15 residues. The V gene's germline CDR1 is MNHEY and CDR2 SVGAGI. CDR3: CASSSLGRNYNEQFF. The CDR3, as DNA: TGTGCCAGCTCGAGCCTTGGCAGGAATTACAATGAGCAGTTCTTC.

The chain employs TRBV28 and TRBJ2-5; 8 nucleotides line up with TRBD1. The J segment lost 5 bases and the V segment lost 6 bases, leaving 8 bases of the junction unmatched. This CDR3 is 14 amino acids long. Germline CDR1 and CDR2: MDHEN and SYDVKM. The CDR3 nucleotides are TGTGCCAGCAGACTTCGACAGGGGAGGGAGACCCAGTACTTC. This translates into CASRLRQGRETQYF.

This clone was seen only once. The chain employs TRBV19 and TRBJ2-5, with TRBD1 identical over 7 bases. Germline V gene lookup returns CDR1 LNHDA and CDR2 SQIVND (reference sequence). Trimming at V came to 3 bases and at J to 5 bases, leaving 0 bases not matched to a gene. The CDR3 has 12 amino acids. CDR3 DNA: TGTGCCAGTAGTATGGGACAGGAGACCCAGTACTTC. Translated: CASSMGQETQYF.

This chain connects TRBV9 to TRBJ2-1; D unclear. CDR3 length equals 16 residues. Germline V gives CDR1 SGDLS, CDR2 YYNGEE. V dropped 0 bases and J dropped 0 bases, with 10 bases sitting between them. CDR3 protein: CASSVGLPPSYNEQFF. DNA for the CDR3: TGTGCCAGCAGCGTAGGACTCCCTCCCTCCTACAATGAGCAGTTCTTC. Full variable domain (remainder filled in from reference TRBV9 and TRBJ2-1): DSGVTQTPKHLITATGQRVTLRCSPRSGDLSVYWYQQSLDQGLQFLIQYYNGEERAKGNILERFSAQQFPDLHSELNLSSLELGDSALYFCASSVGLPPSYNEQFFGPGTRLTVL.

The chain employs TRBV4-2 and TRBJ2-1, with TRBD1 as a possible D gene (6 bases). Germline loops: CDR1 LGHNA, CDR2 YNFKEQ. The CDR3 loop spans 16 amino acids. The germline V and J ends were trimmed by 4 bases and 0 bases, with 13 bases remaining between them. In DNA, the CDR3 is TGTGCCAGCAGCCCCGAAAGGGGGTCCTCCTACAATGAGCAGTTCTTC. Translation: CASSPERGSSYNEQFF.

DNA of the CDR3: TGTGCCACCAGTGATCAGACAGGCCAAGAGACCCAGTACTTC. Translation: CATSDQTGQETQYF. The chain carries TRBV24-1 and TRBJ2-5; possibly TRBD1 for D (6 bases). This CDR3 is 14 amino acids long. Trimming left V 3 bases short and J 1 base short, with 8 bases between. Germline CDR1 KGHDR, CDR2 SFDVKD.

The V call is TRBV5-1, the J call TRBJ2-7; D call uncertain. Trimming shortened V by 0 bases and J by 6 bases, and 4 bases separated the two germline ends. The CDR3 length is 11 residues. CDR1 and CDR2 from the germline V gene are SGHRS and YFSETQ. The CDR3 here is CASSLEAEQYF. As DNA, the CDR3 is TGCGCCAGCAGCTTGGAAGCCGAGCAGTACTTC.

This chain links TRBV2 with TRBJ1-4; D is uncertain. The CDR3 has 18 residues. The germline gives CDR1 SNHLY, CDR2 FYNNEI. The V gene lost 0 bases and the J gene lost 4 bases, with 18 bases spanning the gap. For the CDR3, the DNA is TGTGCCAGCAGTGAAGCGCTGCGGGGAATGCCGCTTAATGAAAAACTGTTTTTT. Its translation: CASSEALRGMPLNEKLFF.

The chain links TRBV4-3 to TRBJ1-1; D remains ambiguous. The ends were cut back, 0 bases at V and 3 bases at J, with 5 bases in the middle. The CDR3 is 13 amino acids. Germline CDR1 LGHNA, CDR2 YSLEER. The CDR3 here is CASSQDRYTEAFF. As DNA, the CDR3 is TGCGCCAGCAGCCAAGACAGGTACACTGAAGCTTTCTTT.

The J gene is TRBJ1-3, the V gene TRBV4-2; no clear D gene. Trimming removed 0 bases from V and 0 bases from J, with 6 bases in between. CDR1 LGHNA and CDR2 YNFKEQ come from the germline V gene. The CDR3 loop spans 15 amino acids. CDR3 loop: CASSQEGASGNTIYF. The CDR3 region has the DNA TGTGCCAGCAGCCAAGAAGGAGCCTCTGGAAACACCATATATTTT.

V and J are TRBV19 and TRBJ2-7, with 11 bases aligning to TRBD1. The CDR3 is 13 residues long. J was trimmed by 3 bases and V by 9 bases; bases with no gene match: 4. In germline, CDR1 is LNHDA, CDR2 SQIVND (reference sequence). In nucleotides, the CDR3 is TGTGCCAGATCCGGGACAGGGGGCTACGAGCAGTACTTC. This encodes CARSGTGGYEQYF.